The 31 T cell receptor beta chains listed next were all sequenced from one sample in a study of T cells in Graves' hyperthyroidism and ophthalmopathy. From RNA transcripts, TCR beta CDR3 regions were amplified. The TCR CDR3 first-round RT-PCR relied on the HTBI primer set. TCRdb analysed the multiplex PCR reads with MiXCR anew, one entry per CDR3 protein. The table lists 300,000 or so distinct CDR3 sequences, 15% to 20% of them singletons. Specimen: blood. Receptors were obtained from a woman between 50 and 59 years old with Graves' hyperthyroidism.

This clonotype was seen at least ten times. The chain has TRBV2 and TRBJ2-5, with D perhaps TRBD1 (5 bases). Germline-derived CDR1 and CDR2 are SNHLY and FYNNEI. The CDR3 has 13 residues. V was clipped by 2 bases and J by 4 bases, with 8 bases between them. The CDR3 bases are TGTGCCAGCAGTGAATCCAGGGCAGAGACCCAGTACTTC. Its protein is CASSESRAETQYF.

The rearrangement uses TRBV5-1 and TRBJ2-5, with unresolved D. CDR3 size: 14 residues. V was cut by 1 base and J by 3 bases, with 10 bases left in between. Germline-derived CDR1 and CDR2 are SGHRS and YFSETQ. The CDR3 loop reads CASSLMVREETQYF. The CDR3 nucleotides are TGCGCCAGCAGCTTGATGGTTAGAGAAGAGACCCAGTACTTC. Looking up the rest from reference TRBV5-1 and TRBJ2-5 gives the full variable domain: KAGVTQTPRYLIKTRGQQVTLSCSPISGHRSVSWYQQTPGQGLQFLFEYFSETQRNKGNFPGRFSGRQFSNSRSEMNVSTLELGDSALYLCASSLMVREETQYFGPGTRLLVL.

This clonotype was counted ten times or more. This chain uses TRBV10-3 with TRBJ1-1; D perhaps matches TRBD1 (6 bases). V was pared by 8 bases and J by 3 bases, with 16 bases between. The CDR3 is made up of 14 amino acids. Germline values: CDR1 ENHRY, CDR2 SYGVKD. CDR3 DNA: TGTGCCATCGGACCGACAGGACGGGACACTGAAGCTTTCTTT. Translated, it gives CAIGPTGRDTEAFF.

This clonotype was counted at least ten times. The V gene is TRBV7-9, the J gene TRBJ2-1; D not resolved. CDR3 size: 13 residues. Germline CDR1 is SEHNR and CDR2 is FQNEAQ (reference sequence). V gave up 1 base and J gave up 6 bases, with 7 bases separating them. The CDR3 loop is CASSLVLGNEQFF. The CDR3 DNA reads TGTGCCAGCAGCTTAGTTCTGGGCAATGAGCAGTTCTTC.

This clonotype was observed at least ten times. The gene calls are TRBV4-1 and TRBJ1-1; D not resolved. With 2 bases removed from V and 2 bases from J, the gap between germline ends came to 12 bases. Germline CDR1 is MGHRA and CDR2 is YSYEKL. This CDR3 spans 15 amino acids. Here the CDR3 reads CASSQLATHNTEAFF. Written as DNA, the CDR3 is TGCGCCAGCAGCCAACTAGCGACTCATAACACTGAAGCTTTCTTT.

This clonotype was seen a handful of times. The chain uses TRBV20-1 and TRBJ2-1, with 7 bases lining up with TRBD1. CDR3 length equals 13 residues. CDR1 is DFQATT and CDR2 is SNEGSKA in the germline V gene (reference sequence). This chain's CDR3 is CSVEERGQNEQFF. DNA for the CDR3: TGCAGCGTTGAAGAGAGGGGGCAGAATGAGCAGTTCTTC.

In its sample, this clonotype was seen many times. The chain recombines TRBV7-8 with TRBJ1-4; tentatively, D is TRBD1 (5 bases). The CDR3 covers 14 residues. CDR1 is SGHVS and CDR2 is FQNEAQ in the germline V gene. Trimming pared 2 bases from V and 7 bases from J, leaving 11 bases between. The CDR3 loop is CASSLSSQGEKLFF. DNA of the CDR3: TGTGCCAGCAGCTTATCGTCGCAGGGTGAAAAACTGTTTTTT.

This clonotype was counted between two and nine times. V usage is TRBV24-1 and J usage is TRBJ1-6; TRBD1 matches 7 bases. Germline V CDR1 and CDR2: KGHDR, SFDVKD. The CDR3 totals 16 residues. The junction had 6 bases not matched to a gene; V was cut back by 4 bases and J by 4 bases. The CDR3, as DNA: TGTGCCACCAGTGAATACCGGACAGGTTATAATTCACCCCTCCACTTT. It yields the protein CATSEYRTGYNSPLHF.

This clonotype showed up just a few times. The V gene is TRBV11-2, the J gene TRBJ1-1, with TRBD1 matching 8 bases. The CDR3 is 16 amino acids. Germline CDR1 reads SGHAT; CDR2 reads FQNNGV. Trimming removed 8 bases from V and 3 bases from J; junction bases left unmatched: 14. As DNA, the CDR3 is TGTGCCAGCTCGGGCAGTGGACAGGGTTCCGACACTGAAGCTTTCTTT. Protein: CASSGSGQGSDTEAFF.

Note on this clonotype: Given a much more abundant clone one base away, this may be a read error. The chain combines TRBV28 with TRBJ2-4; D not resolved. The CDR3 totals 14 residues. Germline assignment: CDR1 MDHEN and CDR2 SYDVKM. V was cut by 3 bases and J by 9 bases, with 15 bases left in between. The CDR3 here is CASSFDALESIQYF. CDR3 bases: TGTGCCAGCAGTTTTGACGCTCTCGAAAGCATTCAGTACTTC.

The chain has TRBV30 and TRBJ1-2; 7 nucleotides agree with TRBD1. There are 13 residues in the CDR3. Germline V gene data show CDR1 as GTSNPN and CDR2 as SVGIG (reference sequence). After removal of 0 bases from V and 8 bases from J, the junction contained 6 bases not matched to a gene. The DNA of the CDR3 is TGTGCCTGGAGTGTAAAGGGGGCGAGCGGCTACACCTTC. Translated, it gives CAWSVKGASGYTF.

This clonotype occurred many times. This chain uses TRBV3-1 with TRBJ1-1; no clear D. Germline V CDR1 and CDR2: LGHDT, YNNKEL (reference sequence). Trimming took off 1 base at V and 2 bases at J, with 11 bases between the two ends. The CDR3 runs 15 residues. This CDR3 reads CASSQGGAGNTEAFF. CDR3 nucleotides: TGTGCCAGCAGCCAAGGAGGAGCGGGTAACACTGAAGCTTTCTTT.

A few counts support this clonotype. The rearrangement links TRBV10-3 to TRBJ2-7; 11 nucleotides line up with TRBD2. This CDR3 is built from 15 residues. Germline loops: CDR1 ENHRY, CDR2 SYGVKD. V shed 3 bases, J shed 6 bases, and the junction held 7 bases outside the gene matches. CDR3 coding DNA: TGTGCCATCAGTGATCTAGCGGGAGGAGTGGGCGAGCAGTACTTC. Its translation: CAISDLAGGVGEQYF.

This clonotype was seen repeatedly, ten times or more. The CDR3 nucleotides are TGTGCCAGCAGCAAGACAGGGGCCGGGACTCAGCCCCAGCATTTT. Its translation is CASSKTGAGTQPQHF. The chain is built from TRBV6-1 and TRBJ1-5; 8 nucleotides agree with TRBD1. Germline CDR1 MNHNS, CDR2 SASEGT. CDR3 length: 15 amino acids. V shed 6 bases, J shed 6 bases, and the junction held 10 bases outside the gene matches.

A note on this clonotype: A much larger clone differs by one base, so this may be a read error. The V gene is TRBV20-1, the J gene TRBJ2-2, with a possible D match to TRBD2 (6 bases). The germline CDR1 and CDR2 sequences are DFQATT and SNEGSKA (reference sequence). CDR3 size: 15 residues. Trimming cost V 4 bases and J 6 bases, with 18 bases left between them. The CDR3 DNA reads TGCAGTGCTATGGGGCCCCCGGGGGTAGCCGGGGAGCTGTTTTTT. Translated: CSAMGPPGVAGELFF.

Concerning this clonotype itself: This may arise from a read error, as a much more abundant clone is one base away. The rearrangement links TRBV28 to TRBJ2-1, with D maybe TRBD1 (6 bases). Trimming left V 10 bases short and J 2 bases short, with 15 bases between. The CDR3 runs to 14 residues. Germline values: CDR1 MDHEN, CDR2 SYDVKM. CDR3 nucleotide sequence: TGTGCCACCCCAGGGGCACTACCCTACAATGAGCAGTTCTTC. This codes for CATPGALPYNEQFF. The full variable domain, completed using reference TRBV28 and TRBJ2-1, is DVKVTQSSRYLVKRTGEKVFLECVQDMDHENMFWYRQDPGLGLRLIYFSYDVKMKEKGDIPEGYSVSREKKERFSLILESASTNQTSMYLCATPGALPYNEQFFGPGTRLTVL.

There are many counts of this clonotype. The rearrangement uses TRBV2 and TRBJ2-3; D call uncertain. V was clipped by 3 bases and J by 2 bases, with 12 bases between them. The CDR3 consists of 15 residues. Looked up from germline, CDR1 is SNHLY and CDR2 is FYNNEI. The CDR3: CASSDLGFATDTQYF. The CDR3, as DNA: TGTGCCAGCAGTGACCTCGGGTTCGCCACAGATACGCAGTATTTT.

In this sample, this clonotype turned up many times. The J gene is TRBJ1-3, the V gene TRBV18; D is possibly TRBD1 (6 bases). V dropped 2 bases and J dropped 0 bases, with 11 bases sitting between them. Germline CDR1 is KGHSH and CDR2 is LQKENI. The CDR3 runs 16 residues. CDR3 DNA sequence: TGTGCCAGCTCACCATCGGGACATCCCTCTGGAAACACCATATATTTT. The encoded protein is CASSPSGHPSGNTIYF.

This chain connects TRBV6-5 to TRBJ2-3; TRBD2 aligns across 8 bases. This CDR3 is built from 15 residues. Trimming removed 2 bases from V and 3 bases from J; junction bases left unmatched: 4. Germline CDR1 MNHEY, CDR2 SVGAGI. For the CDR3, the DNA is TGTGCCAGCAGTTACGGTGCGGGAGGAACAGATACGCAGTATTTT. This gives the protein CASSYGAGGTDTQYF.

The chain couples TRBV6-1 to TRBJ2-4, with a tentative D call TRBD1 (6 bases). Germline-derived CDR1 and CDR2 are MNHNS and SASEGT. The CDR3 loop spans 18 amino acids. The V end lost 1 base, the J end lost 0 bases, and 16 bases lay between the germline ends. Written as DNA, the CDR3 is TGTGCCAGCAGTGAAGAACAGGGTCGCGTTCTAGCCAAAAACATTCAGTACTTC. Amino acid sequence: CASSEEQGRVLAKNIQYF.

In this sample, this clonotype turned up many times. The chain combines TRBV5-1 with TRBJ2-3; TRBD1 agrees at 9 bases. The CDR3 is made up of 16 amino acids. J gave up 6 bases and V 4 bases, and 12 bases lay outside the gene matches. Germline lookup yields CDR1 SGHRS and CDR2 YFSETQ. The CDR3 here is CASSERRQGGVDTQYF. The CDR3 DNA follows: TGCGCCAGCAGCGAGAGACGACAGGGGGGGGTGGATACGCAGTATTTT. Drawing the rest from reference TRBV5-1 and TRBJ2-3, the complete variable domain is KAGVTQTPRYLIKTRGQQVTLSCSPISGHRSVSWYQQTPGQGLQFLFEYFSETQRNKGNFPGRFSGRQFSNSRSEMNVSTLELGDSALYLCASSERRQGGVDTQYFGPGTRLTVL.

This clonotype was observed a single time. The chain recombines TRBV3-1 with TRBJ1-1; 9 positions match TRBD1. Trimming took 4 bases from V and 0 from J; bases not matched to a gene: 6. The CDR3 is made up of 16 amino acids. Germline V gives CDR1 LGHDT, CDR2 YNNKEL (reference sequence). CDR3 protein: CASSRTGVVVNTEAFF. CDR3 sequence (DNA): TGTGCCAGCAGCCGGACAGGGGTAGTGGTGAACACTGAAGCTTTCTTT.

This clonotype was seen ten or more times. CDR3 in amino acids: CASSTMGQGIADTQYF. CDR3 sequence (DNA): TGTGCCAGCAGTACAATGGGACAGGGGATCGCTGATACGCAGTATTTT. The chain joins TRBV12-3 or TRBV12-4 to TRBJ2-3, with 10 bases matching TRBD1. J gave up 6 bases and V 5 bases, and 11 bases lay outside the gene matches. The length of the CDR3 is 16 residues.

This clonotype was counted between two and nine times. The CDR3 DNA is TGCAGTGCTAGAGATCAAGCGGGAGAGCCCCAAGAGACCCAGTACTTC. Translated, it gives CSARDQAGEPQETQYF. The chain carries TRBV20-1 and TRBJ2-5, with 8 bases matching TRBD2. Germline V gene data show CDR1 as DFQATT and CDR2 as SNEGSKA (reference sequence). This CDR3 has 16 amino acids. V dropped 0 bases and J dropped 1; count of bases not matched to a gene: 7.

V gene TRBV6-2 or TRBV6-3 combines with J gene TRBJ2-1, with 7 bases aligning to TRBD2. This CDR3 is built from 14 residues. The germline V gene encodes CDR1 MNHEY and CDR2 SVGEGT. CDR3 bases: TGTGCGGCATATTGGACGGGGGGCTACAATGAGCAGTTCTTC. Translation: CAAYWTGGYNEQFF.

The chain carries TRBV19 and TRBJ2-7; 9 bases agree with TRBD1. The CDR3 spans 14 residues. Germline CDR1 is LNHDA and CDR2 is SQIVND (reference sequence). The junction had 7 bases not matched to a gene; V was cut back by 7 bases and J by 3 bases. The CDR3 nucleotides are TGTGCCAGTACCGCCGGGACAGGGAGCTACGAGCAGTACTTC. Its translation: CASTAGTGSYEQYF.

V is TRBV12-3 or TRBV12-4 and J is TRBJ2-3; TRBD1 matches at 7 bases. Trimming removed 6 bases from V and 3 bases from J; junction bases left unmatched: 12. The CDR3 runs 16 residues. CDR3 protein: CASRGLGQKYTDTQYF. CDR3 sequence (DNA): TGTGCCAGCAGGGGTTTGGGACAGAAGTATACAGATACGCAGTATTTT.

There are a few counts of this clonotype. This chain joins TRBV5-4 and TRBJ2-5; D is unclear. This CDR3 contains 14 residues. The V gene's germline CDR1 is SGHNT and CDR2 YYREEE (reference sequence). V lost 0 bases, J lost 0 bases, and 6 bases lay in between. Here the CDR3 reads CASSLEADQETQYF. CDR3 nucleotides: TGTGCCAGCAGCTTGGAGGCAGACCAAGAGACCCAGTACTTC.

This clonotype was detected only a few times. In DNA, the CDR3 is TGTGCCAGCAGCGCTACAGGGGAGCAGTTCTTC. This gives the protein CASSATGEQFF. This chain connects TRBV9 to TRBJ2-1, with D possibly being TRBD1 (6 bases). V lost 3 bases to trimming and J lost 10 bases, with 8 bases between them. This CDR3 is 11 amino acids long. Germline CDR1 SGDLS, CDR2 YYNGEE.

V gene TRBV4-1 combines with J gene TRBJ1-2; D gene ambiguous. The ends were cut back, 1 base at V and 4 bases at J, with 13 bases in the middle. The CDR3 spans 15 residues. Per germline, CDR1 MGHRA and CDR2 YSYEKL. The CDR3 DNA follows: TGCGCCAGCAGCCAAGGGGTCCTGGAGTTCTATGGCTACACCTTC. Translation gives CASSQGVLEFYGYTF.

This clonotype showed up just a few times. The rearrangement uses TRBV28 and TRBJ2-7, with 8 bases lining up with TRBD2. This CDR3 has 15 amino acids. Germline CDR1 is MDHEN and CDR2 is SYDVKM. V was pared by 3 bases and J by 3 bases, with 7 bases of the junction left unmatched. CDR3 nucleotides: TGTGCCAGCAGTTTGAGAGGGGCGGGGGGCTACGAGCAGTACTTC. It encodes CASSLRGAGGYEQYF.